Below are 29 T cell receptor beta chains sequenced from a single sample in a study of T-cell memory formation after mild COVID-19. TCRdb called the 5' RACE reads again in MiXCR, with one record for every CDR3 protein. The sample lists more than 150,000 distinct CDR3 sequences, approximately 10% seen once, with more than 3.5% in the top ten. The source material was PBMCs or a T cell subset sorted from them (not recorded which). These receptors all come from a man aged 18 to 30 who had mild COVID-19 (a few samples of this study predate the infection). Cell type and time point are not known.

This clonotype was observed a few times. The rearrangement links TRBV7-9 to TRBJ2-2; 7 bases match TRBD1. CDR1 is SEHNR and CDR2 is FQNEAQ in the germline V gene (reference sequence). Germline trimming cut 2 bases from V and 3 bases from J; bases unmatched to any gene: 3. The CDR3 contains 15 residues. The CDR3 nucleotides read TGTGCCAGCAGCTTACAGACAGGGTACACCGGGGAGCTGTTTTTT. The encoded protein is CASSLQTGYTGELFF. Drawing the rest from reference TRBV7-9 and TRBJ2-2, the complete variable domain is DTGVSQNPRHKITKRGQNVTFRCDPISEHNRLYWYRQTLGQGPEFLTYFQNEAQLEKSRLLSDRFSAERPKGSFSTLEIQRTEQGDSAMYLCASSLQTGYTGELFFGEGSRLTVL.

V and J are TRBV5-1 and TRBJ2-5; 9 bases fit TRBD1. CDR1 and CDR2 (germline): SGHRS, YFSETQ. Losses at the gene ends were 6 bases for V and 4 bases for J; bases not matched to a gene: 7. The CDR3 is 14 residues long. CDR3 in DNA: TGCGCCAGCATCCCGGGACAGGGTGGAGAGACCCAGTACTTC. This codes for CASIPGQGGETQYF.

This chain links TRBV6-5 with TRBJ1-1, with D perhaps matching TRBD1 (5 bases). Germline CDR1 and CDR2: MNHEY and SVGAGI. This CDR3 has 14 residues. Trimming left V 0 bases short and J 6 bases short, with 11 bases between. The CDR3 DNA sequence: TGTGCCAGCAGTTACTCGAGGGGCGCGGCTGAAGCTTTCTTT. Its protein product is CASSYSRGAAEAFF.

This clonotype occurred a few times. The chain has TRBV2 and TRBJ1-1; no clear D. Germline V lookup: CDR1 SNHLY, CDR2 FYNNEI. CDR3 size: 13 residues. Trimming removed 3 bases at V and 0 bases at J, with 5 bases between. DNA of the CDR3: TGTGCCAGCAGTGACTCGCTGAACACTGAAGCTTTCTTT. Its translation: CASSDSLNTEAFF. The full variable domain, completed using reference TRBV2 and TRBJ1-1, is EPEVTQTPSHQVTQMGQEVILRCVPISNHLYFYWYRQILGQKVEFLVSFYNNEISEKSEIFDDQFSVERPDGSNFTLKIRSTKLEDSAMYFCASSDSLNTEAFFGQGTRLTVV.

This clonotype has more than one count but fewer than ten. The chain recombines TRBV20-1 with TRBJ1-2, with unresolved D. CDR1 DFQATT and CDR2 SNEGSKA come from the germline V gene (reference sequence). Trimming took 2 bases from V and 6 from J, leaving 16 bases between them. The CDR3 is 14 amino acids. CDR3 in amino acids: CSARILGALDGYTF. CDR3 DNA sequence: TGCAGTGCTAGAATCCTCGGTGCTCTGGATGGCTACACCTTC.

The CDR3 region is CASSPGTGGFYEQYF. The CDR3 coding sequence is TGTGCCAGCAGCCCAGGGACAGGGGGCTTCTACGAGCAGTACTTC. The rearrangement links TRBV7-6 to TRBJ2-7; TRBD1 agrees at 12 bases. Germline V lookup: CDR1 SGHVS, CDR2 FNYEAQ. The CDR3 runs 15 residues. V shed 5 bases, J shed 3 bases, and the junction held 5 bases outside the gene matches.

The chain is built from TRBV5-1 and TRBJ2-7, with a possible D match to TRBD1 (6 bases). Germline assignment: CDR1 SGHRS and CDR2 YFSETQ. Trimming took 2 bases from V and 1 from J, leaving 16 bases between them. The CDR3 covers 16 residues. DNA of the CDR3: TGCGCCAGCAGCTTTAAGCCGGGACAAGTTTCCTACGAGCAGTACGTC. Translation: CASSFKPGQVSYEQYV.

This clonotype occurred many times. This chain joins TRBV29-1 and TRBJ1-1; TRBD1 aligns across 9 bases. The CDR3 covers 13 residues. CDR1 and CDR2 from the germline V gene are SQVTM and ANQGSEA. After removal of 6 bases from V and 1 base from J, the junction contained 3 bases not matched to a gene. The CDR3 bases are TGCAGCGTCGGACAGGGGTCGAACACTGAAGCTTTCTTT. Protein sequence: CSVGQGSNTEAFF.

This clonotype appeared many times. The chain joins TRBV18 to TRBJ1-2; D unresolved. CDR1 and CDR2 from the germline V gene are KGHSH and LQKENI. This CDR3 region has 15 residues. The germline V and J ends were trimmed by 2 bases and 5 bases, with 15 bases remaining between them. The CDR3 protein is CASSPTEQNPYGYTF. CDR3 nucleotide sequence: TGTGCCAGCTCACCAACCGAACAGAACCCGTATGGCTACACCTTC. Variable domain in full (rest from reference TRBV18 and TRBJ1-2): NAGVMQNPRHLVRRRGQEARLRCSPMKGHSHVYWYRQLPEEGLKFMVYLQKENIIDESGMPKERFSAEFPKEGPSILRIQQVVRGDSAAYFCASSPTEQNPYGYTFGSGTRLTVV.

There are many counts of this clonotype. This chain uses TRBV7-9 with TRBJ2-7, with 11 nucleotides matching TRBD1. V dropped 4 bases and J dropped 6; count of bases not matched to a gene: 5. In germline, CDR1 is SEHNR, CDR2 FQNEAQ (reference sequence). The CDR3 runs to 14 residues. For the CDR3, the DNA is TGTGCCAGCAGCTCCAGGGACAGGGGGGCCGAGCAGTACTTC. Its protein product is CASSSRDRGAEQYF.

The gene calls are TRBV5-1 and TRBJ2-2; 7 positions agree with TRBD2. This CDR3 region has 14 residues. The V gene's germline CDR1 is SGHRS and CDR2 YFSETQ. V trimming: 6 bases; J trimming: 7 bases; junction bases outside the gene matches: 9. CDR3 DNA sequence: TGCGCCAGCAAAGGGGACTACGGGATCGGGGAGCTGTTTTTT. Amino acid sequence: CASKGDYGIGELFF.

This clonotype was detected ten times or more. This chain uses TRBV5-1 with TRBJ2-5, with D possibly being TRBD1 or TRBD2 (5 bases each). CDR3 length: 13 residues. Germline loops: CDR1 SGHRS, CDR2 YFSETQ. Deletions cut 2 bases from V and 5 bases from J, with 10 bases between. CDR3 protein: CASSFGAGETQYF. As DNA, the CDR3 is TGCGCCAGCAGCTTCGGGGCCGGTGAGACCCAGTACTTC.

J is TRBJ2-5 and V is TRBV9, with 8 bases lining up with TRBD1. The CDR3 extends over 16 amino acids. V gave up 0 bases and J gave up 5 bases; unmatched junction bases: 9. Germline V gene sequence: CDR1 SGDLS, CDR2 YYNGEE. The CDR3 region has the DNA TGTGCCAGCAGCGTAGGTCGCTCAGGGGGCTGGGAGACCCAGTACTTC. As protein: CASSVGRSGGWETQYF.

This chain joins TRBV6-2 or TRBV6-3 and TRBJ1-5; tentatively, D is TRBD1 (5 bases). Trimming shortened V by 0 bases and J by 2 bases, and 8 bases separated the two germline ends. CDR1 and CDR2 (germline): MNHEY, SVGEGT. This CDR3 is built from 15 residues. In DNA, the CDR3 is TGTGCCAGCAGTTACTCGGGGCAGGGCAATCAGCCCCAGCATTTT. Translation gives CASSYSGQGNQPQHF.

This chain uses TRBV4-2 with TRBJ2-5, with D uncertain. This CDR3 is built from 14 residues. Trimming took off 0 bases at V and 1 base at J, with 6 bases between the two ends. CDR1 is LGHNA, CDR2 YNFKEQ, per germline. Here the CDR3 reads CASSQDLFQETQYF. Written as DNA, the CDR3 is TGTGCCAGCAGCCAAGATTTGTTCCAAGAGACCCAGTACTTC.

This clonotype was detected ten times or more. The CDR3 region has the DNA TGTGCCAGCCTAGAGGGGGACACTGAAGCTTTCTTT. This sequence encodes CASLEGDTEAFF. This chain joins TRBV12-3 or TRBV12-4 and TRBJ1-1; tentative D call: TRBD1 (6 bases). Trimming took 8 bases from V and 3 from J, leaving 10 bases between them. The CDR3 runs 12 residues.

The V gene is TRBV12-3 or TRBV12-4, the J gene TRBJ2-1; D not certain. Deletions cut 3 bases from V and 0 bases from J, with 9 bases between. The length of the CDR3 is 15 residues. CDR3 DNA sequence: TGTGCCAGCAGTTTGGCCTCGAGCTCCTACAATGAGCAGTTCTTC. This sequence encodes CASSLASSSYNEQFF.

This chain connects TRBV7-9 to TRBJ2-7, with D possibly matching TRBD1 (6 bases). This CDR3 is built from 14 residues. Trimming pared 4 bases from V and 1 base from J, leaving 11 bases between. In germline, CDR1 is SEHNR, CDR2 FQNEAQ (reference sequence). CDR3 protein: CASSSGQLSYEQYF. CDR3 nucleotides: TGTGCCAGCAGCTCAGGACAGCTTTCCTACGAGCAGTACTTC.

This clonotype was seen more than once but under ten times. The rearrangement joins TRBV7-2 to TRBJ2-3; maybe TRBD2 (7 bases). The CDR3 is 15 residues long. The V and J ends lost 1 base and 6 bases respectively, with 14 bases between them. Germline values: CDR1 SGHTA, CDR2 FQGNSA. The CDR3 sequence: CASSLVRGAGDTQYF. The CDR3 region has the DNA TGTGCCAGCAGCTTAGTACGGGGGGCAGGGGATACGCAGTATTTT. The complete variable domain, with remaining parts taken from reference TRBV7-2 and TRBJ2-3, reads GAGVSQSPSNKVTEKGKDVELRCDPISGHTALYWYRQSLGQGLEFLIYFQGNSAPDKSGLPSDRFSAERTGGSVSTLTIQRTQQEDSAVYLCASSLVRGAGDTQYFGPGTRLTVL.

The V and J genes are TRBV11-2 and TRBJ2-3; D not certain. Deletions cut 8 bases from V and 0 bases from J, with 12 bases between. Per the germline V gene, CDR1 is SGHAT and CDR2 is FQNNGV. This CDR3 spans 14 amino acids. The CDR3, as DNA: TGTGCCAGCGGTCCCAGGTATAGCACAGATACGCAGTATTTT. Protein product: CASGPRYSTDTQYF.

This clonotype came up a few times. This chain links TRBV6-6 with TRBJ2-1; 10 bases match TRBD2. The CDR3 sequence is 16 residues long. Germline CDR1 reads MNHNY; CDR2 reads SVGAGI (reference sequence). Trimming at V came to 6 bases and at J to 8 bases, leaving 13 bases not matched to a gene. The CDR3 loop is CASRPPPSGGIYEQFF. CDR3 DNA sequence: TGTGCCAGCAGACCTCCGCCTAGCGGGGGTATCTATGAGCAGTTCTTC.

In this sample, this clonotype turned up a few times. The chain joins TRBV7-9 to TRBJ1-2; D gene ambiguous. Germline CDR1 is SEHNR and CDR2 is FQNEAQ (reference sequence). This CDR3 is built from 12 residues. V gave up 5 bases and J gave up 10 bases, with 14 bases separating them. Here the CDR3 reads CASSQQITDYTF. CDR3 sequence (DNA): TGTGCCAGCAGCCAACAGATTACTGACTACACCTTC.

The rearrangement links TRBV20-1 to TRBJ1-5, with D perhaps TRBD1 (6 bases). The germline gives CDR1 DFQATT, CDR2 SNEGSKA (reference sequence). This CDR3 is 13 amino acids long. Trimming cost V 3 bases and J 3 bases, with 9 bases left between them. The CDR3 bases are TGCAGTGCTAGGACAGGCGTCAATCAGCCCCAGCATTTT. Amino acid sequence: CSARTGVNQPQHF.

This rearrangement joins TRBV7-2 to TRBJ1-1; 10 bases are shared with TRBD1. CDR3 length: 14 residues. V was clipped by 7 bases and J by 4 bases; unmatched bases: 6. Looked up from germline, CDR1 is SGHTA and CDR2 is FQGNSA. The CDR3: CASTWDRGVTEAFF. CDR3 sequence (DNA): TGTGCCAGCACCTGGGACAGGGGAGTCACTGAAGCTTTCTTT. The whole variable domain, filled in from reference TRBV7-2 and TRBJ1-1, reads GAGVSQSPSNKVTEKGKDVELRCDPISGHTALYWYRQSLGQGLEFLIYFQGNSAPDKSGLPSDRFSAERTGGSVSTLTIQRTQQEDSAVYLCASTWDRGVTEAFFGQGTRLTVV.

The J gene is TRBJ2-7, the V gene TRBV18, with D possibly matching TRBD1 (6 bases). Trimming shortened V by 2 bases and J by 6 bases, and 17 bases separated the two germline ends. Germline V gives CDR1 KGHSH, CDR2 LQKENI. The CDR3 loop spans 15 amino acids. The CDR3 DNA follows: TGTGCCAGCTCACCAACCCAAATACAGGGTGGCGAGCAGTACTTC. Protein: CASSPTQIQGGEQYF.

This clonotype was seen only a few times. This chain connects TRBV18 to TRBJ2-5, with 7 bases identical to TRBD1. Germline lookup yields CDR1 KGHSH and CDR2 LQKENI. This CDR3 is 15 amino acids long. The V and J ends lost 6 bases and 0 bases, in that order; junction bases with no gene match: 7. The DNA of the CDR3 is TGTGCCAGCTCGCGATCGGGGACAGACCAAGAGACCCAGTACTTC. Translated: CASSRSGTDQETQYF.

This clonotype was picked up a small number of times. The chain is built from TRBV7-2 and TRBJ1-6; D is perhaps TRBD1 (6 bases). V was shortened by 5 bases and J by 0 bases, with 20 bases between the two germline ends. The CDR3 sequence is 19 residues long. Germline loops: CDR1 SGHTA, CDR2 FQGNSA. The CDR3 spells CASSPKPGQRGSYNSPLHF. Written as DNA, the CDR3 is TGTGCCAGCAGCCCAAAACCGGGACAAAGAGGCTCCTATAATTCACCCCTCCACTTT.

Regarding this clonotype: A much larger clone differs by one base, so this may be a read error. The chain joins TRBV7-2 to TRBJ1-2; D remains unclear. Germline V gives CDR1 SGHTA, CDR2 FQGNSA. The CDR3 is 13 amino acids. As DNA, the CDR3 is TGTGCCAGCAGCTTTGGCAGGAACTATGGCTACAGCTTC. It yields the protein CASSFGRNYGYSF.

The CDR3 protein is CASIQTGVRAPLHF. CDR3 nucleotide sequence: TGTGCCAGCATCCAAACAGGGGTACGGGCACCCCTCCACTTT. The chain has TRBV7-9 and TRBJ1-6; 7 bases agree with TRBD1. From germline, CDR1 is SEHNR and CDR2 FQNEAQ (reference sequence). The CDR3 runs 14 residues. V lost 7 bases, J lost 11 bases, and 11 bases stayed unmatched.